Listed below are T cell receptor beta chains from one sample, sequenced in a study of OX40 agonist ivuxolimab in advanced cancers. Libraries were prepared by immunoSEQ multiplex PCR; TCRdb keeps only in-frame clonotypes and omits some of them. The table includes fewer than 25,000 clones, 83% detected once. The sequenced sample was CD4+ or CD8+ T cells sorted from blood, obtained in a trial of the OX40 agonist ivuxolimab. The source of these receptors is an adult with an advanced solid tumor such as melanoma, head and neck, liver or kidney cancer. The CDR3 runs from the conserved cysteine through the conserved F or W. The D gene is left open where the match is weak. Clone size is shown for a subset of rows, as once, few, many or a class of expanded clone.

TRBJ1-5 TRBV7-9 NA NA TGTGCCAGCAGCGCAGAAACGGCGGCCGGGCAGCCCCAGCATTTT CASSAETAAGQPQHF
TRBJ1-1 TRBV6-6 TRBD1 NA TGTGCCAGCATTCAACAGGGGGTACCTGAAGCTTTCTTT CASIQQGVPEAFF
TRBJ2-7 TRBV13 NA NA TGTGCCAGCAGCAACGGGACACACTACGAGCAGTACTTC CASSNGTHYEQYF
TRBJ2-1 TRBV21-1 NA once TGTGCCAGCAGCAAAAGTAACGGGGGCCCTTCCTACAATGAGCAGTTCTTC CASSKSNGGPSYNEQFF
TRBJ1-3 TRBV11-2 NA NA TGTGCCAGCAGCTTAAATCCCCCGAAGCCCTCTGGAAACACCATATATTTT CASSLNPPKPSGNTIYF
TRBJ1-2 TRBV5-6 TRBD1 NA TGTGCCAGCAGCTTGGGCAGGGGGAATCACTATGGCTACACCTTC CASSLGRGNHYGYTF
TRBJ2-3 TRBV9 NA NA TGTGCCAGCAGCGTAGGGGCGGGGCGGGATACGCAGTATTTT CASSVGAGRDTQYF
TRBJ2-7 TRBV7-9 NA NA TGTGCCAGCAGCTCGGGGGGACACTCCTACGAGCAGTACTTC CASSSGGHSYEQYF
TRBJ2-7 TRBV2 NA NA TGTGCCAGCAGTGAAATGGCAGGGTACGAGCAGTACTTC CASSEMAGYEQYF
TRBJ1-2 TRBV7-3 NA NA TGTGCCAGCAGCCCTGACGGGAGAGTGGGCTACACCTTC CASSPDGRVGYTF
TRBJ2-1 TRBV12-5 TRBD1 once TGTGCTAGTACTGGGACAGGACTGAACAATGAGCAGTTCTTC CASTGTGLNNEQFF
TRBJ2-3 TRBV4-2 NA NA TGTGCCAGCAGCCAAGATCGAGGGGGGGGACCCACAAATACGCAGTATTTT CASSQDRGGGPTNTQYF
TRBJ2-3 TRBV6-5 TRBD1 NA TGTGCCAGCAGTTCAGAGACAGGGGAGGCAGATACGCAGTATTTT CASSSETGEADTQYF
TRBJ1-2 TRBV4-1 TRBD1 NA TGCGCCAGCAGCACCGCCGGACAGGGGGCCGGTGGCTACACCTTC CASSTAGQGAGGYTF
TRBJ2-3 TRBV4-3 NA NA TGCGCCAGCAGCCAGTATCTCACAGATACGCAGTATTTT CASSQYLTDTQYF
TRBJ2-1 TRBV4-3 TRBD1 NA TGCGCCAGCAGCCAAGATCAAGACAGGGTCTATGAGCAGTTCTTC CASSQDQDRVYEQFF
TRBJ2-2 TRBV27 NA NA TGTGCCAGCAGTTTCCAACAGACAGGGAGGTTGGGGGAGCTGTTTTTT CASSFQQTGRLGELFF
TRBJ2-7 TRBV7-2 NA NA TGTGCCAGCAGCTTAGTTCCGGGGGACGAGCAGTACTTC CASSLVPGDEQYF